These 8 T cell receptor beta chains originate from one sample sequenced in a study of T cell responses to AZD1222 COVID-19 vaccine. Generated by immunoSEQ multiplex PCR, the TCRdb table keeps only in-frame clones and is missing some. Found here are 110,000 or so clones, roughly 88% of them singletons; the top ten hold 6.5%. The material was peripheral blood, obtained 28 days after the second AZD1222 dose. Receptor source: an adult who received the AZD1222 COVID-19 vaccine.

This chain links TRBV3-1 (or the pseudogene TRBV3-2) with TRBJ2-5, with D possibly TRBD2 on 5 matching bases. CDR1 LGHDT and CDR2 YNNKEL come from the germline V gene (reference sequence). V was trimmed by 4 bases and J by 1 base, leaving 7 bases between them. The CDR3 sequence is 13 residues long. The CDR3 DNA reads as TGTGCCAGCAGCCCGGACTCCCAAGAGACCCAGTACTTC. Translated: CASSPDSQETQYF.

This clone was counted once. This CDR3 reads CASSLTGQGVQEQYF. The CDR3 nucleotides are TGTGCCAGCAGTTTAACGGGACAGGGCGTCCAAGAGCAGTACTTC. The chain combines TRBV27 with TRBJ2-7, with 9 nucleotides matching TRBD1. The CDR3 runs to 15 residues. Germline lookup yields CDR1 MNHEY and CDR2 SMNVEV (reference sequence). V was clipped by 2 bases and J by 7 bases; unmatched bases: 9.

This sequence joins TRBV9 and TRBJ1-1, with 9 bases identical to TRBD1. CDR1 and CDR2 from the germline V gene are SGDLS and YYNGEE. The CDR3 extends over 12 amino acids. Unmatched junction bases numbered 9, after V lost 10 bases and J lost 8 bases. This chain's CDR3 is CAVSMDRGEAFF. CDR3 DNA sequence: TGTGCCGTAAGTATGGACAGGGGCGAAGCTTTCTTT.

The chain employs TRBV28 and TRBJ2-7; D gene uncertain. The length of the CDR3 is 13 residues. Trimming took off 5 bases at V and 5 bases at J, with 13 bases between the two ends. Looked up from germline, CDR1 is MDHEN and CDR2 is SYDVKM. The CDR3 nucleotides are TGTGCCAGCAGTCAAGGATTCTGGGACGAGCAGTACTTC. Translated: CASSQGFWDEQYF.

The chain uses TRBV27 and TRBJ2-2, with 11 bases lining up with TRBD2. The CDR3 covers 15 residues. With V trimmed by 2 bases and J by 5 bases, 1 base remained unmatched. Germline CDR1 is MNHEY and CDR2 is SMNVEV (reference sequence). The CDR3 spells CASSLVAGGTGELFF. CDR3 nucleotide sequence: TGTGCCAGCAGTTTAGTAGCGGGGGGGACCGGGGAGCTGTTTTTT.

The CDR3 here is CASSLEEATPLLYEQYF. DNA for the CDR3: TGTGCCAGCAGCTTAGAGGAGGCGACTCCCTTACTATACGAGCAGTACTTC. The J gene is TRBJ2-7, the V gene TRBV7-2, with a weak D call TRBD2 (5 bases). V was cut by 1 base and J by 4 bases, with 20 bases left in between. Germline CDR1 reads SGHTA; CDR2 reads FQGNSA. The CDR3 is 17 amino acids.

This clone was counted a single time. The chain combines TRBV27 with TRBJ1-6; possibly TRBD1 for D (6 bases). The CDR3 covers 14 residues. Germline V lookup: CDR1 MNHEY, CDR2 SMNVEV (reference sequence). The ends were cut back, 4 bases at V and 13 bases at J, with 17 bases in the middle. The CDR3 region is CASSSGRTVSPLHF. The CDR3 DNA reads TGTGCCAGCAGTTCGGGACGGACAGTTTCCCCCCTCCACTTT.

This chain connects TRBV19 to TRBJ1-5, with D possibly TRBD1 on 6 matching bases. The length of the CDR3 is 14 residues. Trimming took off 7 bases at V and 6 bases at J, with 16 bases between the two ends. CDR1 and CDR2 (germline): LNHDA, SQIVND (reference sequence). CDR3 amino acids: CASTPGGDTQPQHF. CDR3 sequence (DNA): TGTGCCAGTACCCCGGGAGGGGACACTCAGCCCCAGCATTTT.